Included here is one T cell receptor beta chain sequence, with context. The antigen is unknown. Sequencing was performed with immunoSEQ multiplex PCR; in TCRdb, only in-frame clones are kept and a portion is missing. The table shows about 52,000 clones, with under 98% occurring only once. This specimen belongs to a study of siplizumab effects on memory and regulatory T cells. Findings and limits, study-wide: Mappable CD4+ clones that were alloreactive averaged about 69% Treg-derived with siplizumab versus 26.9% in controls. Naive T cell populations appeared to exhibit greater diversity than memory cells and appeared to be major alloresponse contributors.

The CDR3 contains 13 residues. Germline CDR1 is SGHNT and CDR2 is YYREEE (reference sequence). V was clipped by 4 bases and J by 0 bases, with 6 bases between them. Sequenced material: naive CD4+ T cells sorted from blood. The chain uses TRBV5-4 and TRBJ2-3; D not resolved. This TCR was recovered from a human donor in good health. This CDR3 is CASSHPSTDTQYF. The CDR3 DNA is TGTGCCAGCAGCCACCCTAGCACAGATACGCAGTATTTT.